Following are 3 T cell receptor beta chains from one sample sequenced in a study of T cells in Graves' hyperthyroidism and ophthalmopathy. Regions amplified from RNA transcripts were the TCR beta CDR3 regions. The TCR CDR3 was amplified in a first-round RT-PCR using the HTBI primer set. TCRdb itself ran the multiplex PCR reads through MiXCR, one entry per CDR3 protein. The sample includes 250,000 to 300,000 distinct CDR3 sequences, less than 20% of them seen just once. Sequenced: blood. The receptors here all came from a man aged 45-65 years with Graves' ophthalmopathy.

The chain employs TRBV29-1 and TRBJ2-7; the D gene is possibly TRBD1 (5 bases). The CDR3 spans 12 residues. The ends were cut back, 3 bases at V and 5 bases at J, with 11 bases in the middle. Germline V gene data show CDR1 as SQVTM and CDR2 as ANQGSEA. CDR3 loop: CSVEQGANEQYF. CDR3 bases: TGCAGCGTTGAGCAGGGTGCGAACGAGCAGTACTTC.

About this clonotype: Its ends do not fully match the called genes, so a read error is possible. The V call is TRBV29-1, the J call TRBJ2-7, with D perhaps TRBD1 (6 bases). This CDR3 is built from 14 residues. In germline, CDR1 is SQVTM, CDR2 ANQGSEA. The CDR3 here is CSVGQGLSSYEQHF. CDR3 DNA: TGCAGCGTTGGGCAGGGGTTAAGCTCCTACGAGCAGCACTTC.

The chain recombines TRBV29-1 with TRBJ2-3; TRBD2 matches 10 bases. Germline V CDR1 and CDR2: SQVTM, ANQGSEA. V lost 7 bases, J lost 3 bases, and 10 bases stayed unmatched. This CDR3 has 15 residues. The CDR3 DNA reads TGCAGCGCTGCGACCAGTAGCGGGAGGACAGATACGCAGTATTTT. As protein: CSAATSSGRTDTQYF.